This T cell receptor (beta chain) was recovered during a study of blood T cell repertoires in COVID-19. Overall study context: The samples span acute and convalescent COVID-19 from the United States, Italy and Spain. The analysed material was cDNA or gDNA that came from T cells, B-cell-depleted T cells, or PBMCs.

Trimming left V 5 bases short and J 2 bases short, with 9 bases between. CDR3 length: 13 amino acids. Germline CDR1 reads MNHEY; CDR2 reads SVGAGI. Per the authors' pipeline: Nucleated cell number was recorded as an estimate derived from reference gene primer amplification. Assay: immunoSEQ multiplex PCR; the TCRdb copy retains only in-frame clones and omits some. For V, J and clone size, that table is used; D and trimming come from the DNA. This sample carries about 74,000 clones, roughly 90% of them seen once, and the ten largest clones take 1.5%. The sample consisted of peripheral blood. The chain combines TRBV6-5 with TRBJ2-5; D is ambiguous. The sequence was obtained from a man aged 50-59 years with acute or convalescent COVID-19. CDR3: CASSRTRQETQYF. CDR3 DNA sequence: TGTGCCAGCAGTCGTACTCGGCAAGAGACCCAGTACTTC.